This passage covers 27 T cell receptor beta chains from one sample sequenced in a study of patients and donors after allogeneic stem cell transplantation. Using its own MiXCR run on the RT-PCR reads, TCRdb lists one record per CDR3 protein. The sample contains hundreds of thousands of distinct CDR3 sequences, 16% of which appear only once. The sample was blood, either unsorted or a sorted T cell fraction (not recorded which). All receptors come from a human donor who was either an allogeneic HSCT recipient or a stem cell or donor lymphocyte infusion donor (not recorded which). It is not recorded whose cells these are; they may come from a transplant donor.

The chain recombines TRBV5-1 with TRBJ2-7, with D maybe TRBD2 (6 bases). The CDR3 loop spans 17 amino acids. CDR1 and CDR2 (germline): SGHRS, YFSETQ. The V gene lost 4 bases and the J gene lost 5 bases, with 25 bases spanning the gap. CDR3 loop: CASSPGLLLTGSNEQYF. The CDR3, as DNA: TGCGCCAGCAGCCCGGGACTGCTCCTAACCGGAAGCAACGAGCAGTACTTC.

This clonotype was observed a few times. The rearrangement joins TRBV18 to TRBJ2-2; D gene ambiguous. The CDR3 loop spans 15 amino acids. Per germline, CDR1 KGHSH and CDR2 LQKENI. V was pared by 2 bases and J by 4 bases, with 11 bases between. The CDR3 DNA reads as TGTGCCAGCTCACCAGGGATGTCGGCCACCGGGGAGCTGTTTTTT. It is translated as CASSPGMSATGELFF.

In its sample, this clonotype was seen a few times. The chain combines TRBV4-3 with TRBJ1-4; no definite D call. Germline CDR1 reads LGHNA; CDR2 reads YSLEER. The CDR3 has 12 residues. Trimming shortened V by 0 bases and J by 6 bases, and 2 bases separated the two germline ends. CDR3 region: CASSQEDEKLFF. CDR3 DNA: TGCGCCAGCAGCCAAGAGGATGAAAAACTGTTTTTT.

This clonotype showed up many times. V usage is TRBV5-1 and J usage is TRBJ2-7, with 7 bases aligning to TRBD1. The junction had 4 bases not matched to a gene; V was cut back by 4 bases and J by 0 bases. The CDR3 contains 14 residues. Germline V gene data show CDR1 as SGHRS and CDR2 as YFSETQ. CDR3 bases: TGCGCCAGCAGCCTCAGGGGGAACTCCTACGAGCAGTACTTC. It encodes CASSLRGNSYEQYF.

This clonotype was detected only a few times. J is TRBJ2-2 and V is TRBV9; D unclear. Germline V gene sequence: CDR1 SGDLS, CDR2 YYNGEE. V was trimmed by 3 bases and J by 3 bases, leaving 18 bases between them. The CDR3 consists of 17 residues. In DNA form, the CDR3 reads TGTGCCAGCAGCGCGCCCCTCCTATTAACGGACACCGGGGAGCTGTTTTTT. Its protein product is CASSAPLLLTDTGELFF.

CDR3 DNA: TGTGCCAGCAGTGTCAACCCCCCCGGGGGGAGCACAGATACGCAGTATTTT. Amino acid sequence: CASSVNPPGGSTDTQYF. The V gene is TRBV6-4, the J gene TRBJ2-3; TRBD2 agrees at 7 bases. The CDR3 covers 17 residues. The germline V gene encodes CDR1 MRHNA and CDR2 SNTAGT. Unmatched junction bases numbered 10, after V lost 4 bases and J lost 0 bases.

This clonotype has at least ten counts. V and J are TRBV7-2 and TRBJ1-4; 7 bases agree with TRBD1. The CDR3 contains 14 residues. Germline V gene data show CDR1 as SGHTA and CDR2 as FQGNSA. Trimming removed 6 bases from V and 7 bases from J; junction bases left unmatched: 8. CDR3 coding DNA: TGTGCCAGCAGAGATAACAGGGGAAGTGAAAAACTGTTTTTT. It encodes CASRDNRGSEKLFF.

This clonotype was counted between two and nine times. V gene TRBV12-3 or TRBV12-4 combines with J gene TRBJ1-2; TRBD1 agrees at 7 bases. Germline trimming cut 5 bases from V and 3 bases from J; bases unmatched to any gene: 12. This CDR3 is built from 16 residues. The CDR3 DNA reads TGTGCCAGCAGTCCCCGGACAGGCCAGGGTGACTATGGCTACACCTTC. Translated: CASSPRTGQGDYGYTF.

This clonotype was detected many times. The chain couples TRBV12-3 or TRBV12-4 to TRBJ2-1; D is unclear. Trimming cost V 4 bases and J 6 bases, with 4 bases left between them. This CDR3 has 11 residues. The CDR3 DNA follows: TGTGCCAGCAGTTCCCCCAATGAGCAGTTCTTC. It specifies CASSSPNEQFF.

In this sample, this clonotype turned up a few times. The gene calls are TRBV15 and TRBJ2-7; TRBD2 aligns across 9 bases. Germline lookup yields CDR1 LNHNV and CDR2 YYDKDF (reference sequence). The J segment lost 2 bases and the V segment lost 3 bases, leaving 8 bases of the junction unmatched. CDR3 length: 16 amino acids. The CDR3 nucleotides are TGTGCCACCAGCAGGAAACGGACTAGCGTAACCTACGAGCAGTACTTC. This encodes CATSRKRTSVTYEQYF.

This clonotype was detected only a few times. J is TRBJ2-3 and V is TRBV7-9; D is unresolved. There are 16 residues in the CDR3. Germline V CDR1 and CDR2: SEHNR, FQNEAQ (reference sequence). V was clipped by 5 bases and J by 1 base, with 16 bases between them. This chain's CDR3 is CASSHRVVLGTDTQYF. CDR3 nucleotide sequence: TGTGCCAGCAGCCACCGCGTGGTGCTGGGCACAGATACGCAGTATTTT.

This clonotype was counted between two and nine times. This sequence joins TRBV20-1 and TRBJ1-1, with D perhaps matching TRBD1 (6 bases). CDR1 and CDR2 from the germline V gene are DFQATT and SNEGSKA (reference sequence). The length of the CDR3 is 12 residues. The CDR3 protein is CRGARWNTEAFF. CDR3 sequence (DNA): TGCAGGGGGGCCAGGTGGAACACTGAAGCTTTCTTT.

This clonotype was found once. V is TRBV27 and J is TRBJ1-2; D unclear. The CDR3 has 12 amino acids. The germline gives CDR1 MNHEY, CDR2 SMNVEV (reference sequence). V lost 5 bases and J lost 8, with 12 bases in between. The CDR3 reads CASSGGLGGYTF. The CDR3 coding sequence is TGTGCCAGCAGTGGCGGGTTAGGGGGCTACACCTTC.

In this sample, this clonotype turned up a few times. The gene calls are TRBV20-1 and TRBJ1-2; 7 bases align to TRBD1. This CDR3 comprises 12 residues. CDR1 is DFQATT and CDR2 is SNEGSKA in the germline V gene (reference sequence). V was clipped by 6 bases and J by 4 bases; unmatched bases: 5. Here the CDR3 reads CSAQGVLYGYTF. Written as DNA, the CDR3 is TGCAGTGCCCAGGGGGTGCTCTATGGCTACACCTTC.

The J gene is TRBJ2-3, the V gene TRBV6-1, with 13 bases aligning to TRBD2. This CDR3 has 16 residues. The germline CDR1 and CDR2 sequences are MNHNS and SASEGT. The V gene end was trimmed by 4 bases and the J gene end by 7 bases; junction bases not matched to a gene: 8. CDR3 coding DNA: TGTGCCAGCAGTGCGACTAGCGGGAGGCCTATATATACGCAGTATTTT. Its translation is CASSATSGRPIYTQYF.

This clonotype came up a few times. The chain combines TRBV15 with TRBJ2-5; perhaps TRBD1 as D (6 bases). V shed 3 bases and J shed 5 bases, with 16 bases lying between them. Germline-derived CDR1 and CDR2 are LNHNV and YYDKDF (reference sequence). This CDR3 spans 15 amino acids. DNA for the CDR3: TGTGCCACCAGCAGGGCACAGGGTTTTGGCGAGACCCAGTACTTC. This sequence encodes CATSRAQGFGETQYF.

V gene TRBV7-9 combines with J gene TRBJ2-5, with 12 nucleotides matching TRBD2. Germline V gene lookup returns CDR1 SEHNR and CDR2 FQNEAQ (reference sequence). The CDR3 extends over 15 amino acids. J gave up 4 bases and V 5 bases, and 5 bases lay outside the gene matches. CDR3 region: CASSTRLAGAETQYF. CDR3 nucleotides: TGTGCCAGCAGCACTAGACTAGCGGGAGCAGAGACCCAGTACTTC.

This clonotype occurred a few times. This rearrangement joins TRBV27 to TRBJ2-3; weak D call: TRBD1 (5 bases). The germline V gene encodes CDR1 MNHEY and CDR2 SMNVEV (reference sequence). V was cut by 0 bases and J by 4 bases, with 11 bases left in between. The CDR3 spans 15 residues. The CDR3 coding sequence is TGTGCCAGCAGTTTATCAGGCAGGGTGGCAGATACGCAGTATTTT. It specifies CASSLSGRVADTQYF.

The V and J genes are TRBV2 and TRBJ2-1; 8 positions agree with TRBD1. The CDR3 has 15 amino acids. The ends lost 6 bases at V and 5 bases at J; junction bases unmatched: 9. Germline-derived CDR1 and CDR2 are SNHLY and FYNNEI. As DNA, the CDR3 is TGTGCCAGCAGCCCCGAGGGGACAGGTAACAATGAGCAGTTCTTC. Amino acid sequence: CASSPEGTGNNEQFF.

This clonotype appeared many times. The J gene is TRBJ2-3, the V gene TRBV12-3 or TRBV12-4; 10 bases are a match to TRBD2. V lost 8 bases and J lost 4; bases outside the gene matches: 3. The CDR3 is 13 residues long. The DNA for the CDR3 is TGTGCCAGCTCGAGCGGGAGGGCAGATACGCAGTATTTT. It yields the protein CASSSGRADTQYF.

The chain joins TRBV7-9 to TRBJ2-7; D ambiguous. Germline V gene sequence: CDR1 SEHNR, CDR2 FQNEAQ (reference sequence). The germline V and J ends were trimmed by 4 bases and 4 bases, with 14 bases remaining between them. This CDR3 contains 14 residues. Here the CDR3 reads CASSSSGNLYEQYF. CDR3 nucleotide sequence: TGTGCCAGCAGCTCCTCCGGTAATTTGTACGAGCAGTACTTC.

This clonotype was counted many times. V gene TRBV5-1 combines with J gene TRBJ1-1, with TRBD1 matching 7 bases. Germline assignment: CDR1 SGHRS and CDR2 YFSETQ. The CDR3 has 13 amino acids. The junction had 6 bases not matched to a gene; V was cut back by 5 bases and J by 5 bases. CDR3 sequence (DNA): TGCGCCAGCAGGGGACAGAGAGGGACTGAAGCTTTCTTT. Protein product: CASRGQRGTEAFF.

This clonotype was observed at least ten times. V gene TRBV12-3 or TRBV12-4 combines with J gene TRBJ2-7, with D perhaps given as TRBD1 or TRBD2 (5 bases each). CDR3 size: 16 residues. V lost 2 bases, J lost 1 base, and 15 bases lay in between. Here the CDR3 reads CASSLQSQGRSYEQYF. DNA for the CDR3: TGTGCCAGCAGTTTACAGAGTCAGGGACGATCCTACGAGCAGTACTTC.

This clonotype was recorded a few times. The chain combines TRBV25-1 with TRBJ2-2; D is perhaps TRBD1 (5 bases). From germline, CDR1 is MGHDK and CDR2 SYGVNS. The CDR3 is 16 amino acids. With 8 bases removed from V and 2 bases from J, the gap between germline ends came to 18 bases. This CDR3 reads CASGNRKQVNTGELFF. The CDR3 region has the DNA TGTGCCAGCGGTAACAGGAAACAGGTTAACACCGGGGAGCTGTTTTTT.

This clonotype was counted a few times. The DNA of the CDR3 is TGTGCCAGCAGTATCACCCCCAGGAGAACCGGGGAGCTGTTTTTT. Translation gives CASSITPRRTGELFF. The chain has TRBV12-3 or TRBV12-4 and TRBJ2-2, with D hard to call. The CDR3 contains 15 residues. The V end was cut by 5 bases, the J end by 5 bases, with 15 bases between.

This clonotype was seen repeatedly, ten times or more. The J gene is TRBJ2-7, the V gene TRBV7-9; D is possibly TRBD1 or TRBD2 (6 bases each). Trimming stripped 2 bases from V and 7 bases from J, with 12 bases between. The V gene's germline CDR1 is SEHNR and CDR2 FQNEAQ (reference sequence). CDR3 size: 13 residues. DNA of the CDR3: TGTGCCAGCAGCTTACTCGGAGGGGGGGAGCAGTACTTC. Encoded protein: CASSLLGGGEQYF.

This clonotype was picked up many times. The chain carries TRBV12-3 or TRBV12-4 and TRBJ2-1; no reliable D call. The V and J ends lost 5 bases and 8 bases respectively, with 13 bases between them. The CDR3 is made up of 13 amino acids. The CDR3 DNA is TGTGCCAGCAGTACCCCGGCGACTGATGAGCAGTTCTTC. It specifies CASSTPATDEQFF.